This T cell receptor beta chain came from a study of early T cells in non-severe SARS-CoV-2 infection. MiXCR, applied by TCRdb to the 5' RACE reads, yields one record per CDR3 protein. The data show 70,000 to 80,000 distinct CDR3 sequences, with approximately 13% seen just once and roughly 2.5% held by the top ten. This clonotype was found a few times. V was cut by 4 bases and J by 5 bases, with 12 bases left in between. Germline lookup yields CDR1 MNHEY and CDR2 SVGEGT. The length of the CDR3 is 14 residues. The clonotype comes from an adult who was a healthcare worker with PCR-confirmed SARS-CoV-2 infection or an uninfected control (not recorded which). The rearrangement uses TRBV6-2 or TRBV6-3 and TRBJ1-5; D remains unclear. The specimen was whole blood, collected at baseline. CDR3 sequence (DNA): TGTGCCAGCAGTTCGGTCTGGGAGGATCAGCCCCAGCATTTT. Translated: CASSSVWEDQPQHF.